These 15 T cell receptor beta chains came from one sample sequenced in a study of early T cells in non-severe SARS-CoV-2 infection. MiXCR, run by TCRdb on the 5' RACE reads, gives a single entry per CDR3 protein. The sample carries roughly 64,000 distinct CDR3 sequences, approximately 14% recorded once. Sequenced: whole blood. Receptor source: an adult who was a healthcare worker with PCR-confirmed SARS-CoV-2 infection or an uninfected control (not recorded which).

This chain links TRBV12-3 or TRBV12-4 with TRBJ1-5, with 8 positions matching TRBD1. The CDR3 is 14 amino acids. The V segment lost 7 bases and the J segment 7 bases; nucleotides outside the gene matches: 9. Written as DNA, the CDR3 is TGTGCCAGCACCACCGGACAGGGTCGCCAGCCCCAGCATTTT. It codes for CASTTGQGRQPQHF.

There are a few counts of this clonotype. This chain connects TRBV13 to TRBJ2-5, with TRBD2 identical over 14 bases. CDR3 length equals 17 residues. The germline V gene has CDR1 PRHDT and CDR2 FYEKMQ (reference sequence). The trim removed 3 bases at V and 5 bases at J, leaving 8 bases unmatched. The CDR3 spells CASSLTGLAGDNETQYF. CDR3 DNA sequence: TGTGCCAGCAGCTTGACGGGACTAGCGGGGGATAACGAGACCCAGTACTTC.

This clonotype was detected only a few times. This chain links TRBV5-1 with TRBJ1-1; D call uncertain. This CDR3 is built from 14 residues. V was trimmed by 0 bases and J by 5 bases, leaving 11 bases between them. Looked up from germline, CDR1 is SGHRS and CDR2 is YFSETQ. The CDR3 reads CASSLEGTKTEAFF. The CDR3 DNA follows: TGCGCCAGCAGCTTGGAGGGTACGAAGACTGAAGCTTTCTTT.

In this sample, this clonotype turned up a few times. The chain carries TRBV20-1 and TRBJ1-1; D might be TRBD1 (5 bases). The germline CDR1 and CDR2 sequences are DFQATT and SNEGSKA (reference sequence). Trimming removed 5 bases from V and 1 base from J, with 14 bases in between. The CDR3 is made up of 14 amino acids. The CDR3 loop reads CSASPLGENTEAFF. DNA for the CDR3: TGCAGTGCTTCTCCCTTAGGGGAGAACACTGAAGCTTTCTTT.

This clonotype has more than one count but fewer than ten. The chain links TRBV7-3 to TRBJ1-1; the D gene is possibly TRBD1 (5 bases). V dropped 6 bases and J dropped 2 bases, with 16 bases sitting between them. The germline V gene has CDR1 SGHTA and CDR2 FQGTGA. The CDR3 runs to 15 residues. CDR3 amino acids: CASRFQPTDNTEAFF. The CDR3 DNA sequence: TGTGCCAGCAGGTTCCAACCGACAGATAACACTGAAGCTTTCTTT.

This clonotype has ten or more counts. The chain combines TRBV29-1 with TRBJ2-7, with D possibly matching TRBD1 (6 bases). Trimming stripped 0 bases from V and 6 bases from J, with 12 bases between. There are 13 residues in the CDR3. Germline V gives CDR1 SQVTM, CDR2 ANQGSEA. CDR3 bases: TGCAGCGTTGAAGATAACAGGGTAGGCGAGCAGTACTTC. Protein product: CSVEDNRVGEQYF.

CDR3: CSARDQGISNQPQHF. CDR3 DNA: TGCAGTGCTAGAGATCAAGGGATTAGCAATCAGCCCCAGCATTTT. The chain uses TRBV20-1 and TRBJ1-5; D gene unclear. The V gene's germline CDR1 is DFQATT and CDR2 SNEGSKA (reference sequence). This CDR3 region has 15 residues. Trimming took 0 bases from V and 0 from J, leaving 9 bases between them.

The CDR3 nucleotides read TGCAGCGTTGAAGCGGTAACTAGCTCTGGGGCCAACGTCCTGACTTTC. This encodes CSVEAVTSSGANVLTF. The chain carries TRBV29-1 and TRBJ2-6, with D maybe TRBD2 (5 bases). In germline, CDR1 is SQVTM, CDR2 ANQGSEA. CDR3 length equals 16 residues. Trimming removed 1 base from V and 0 bases from J, with 10 bases in between.

In its sample, this clonotype was seen many times. The chain couples TRBV7-6 to TRBJ2-5; TRBD2 is a possible D gene (5 bases). CDR1 and CDR2 from the germline V gene are SGHVS and FNYEAQ. This CDR3 contains 15 residues. Trimming took 1 base from V and 5 from J, leaving 14 bases between them. CDR3 loop: CASSLVRGSGETQYF. The CDR3, as DNA: TGTGCCAGCAGCTTAGTCCGAGGGTCGGGGGAGACCCAGTACTTC.

This chain uses TRBV29-1 with TRBJ2-2; 7 positions agree with TRBD2. Germline V gene data show CDR1 as SQVTM and CDR2 as ANQGSEA. This CDR3 has 12 amino acids. V shed 5 bases, J shed 4 bases, and the junction held 1 base outside the gene matches. Here the CDR3 DNA reads TGCAGCGTTCGGGAGGTCACCGGGGAGCTGTTTTTT. Translation: CSVREVTGELFF.

This clonotype appeared a few times. The CDR3 here is CASSYLYRGGFNTEAFF. The CDR3 nucleotides read TGTGCCAGCAGTTACCTCTACAGGGGAGGCTTTAACACTGAAGCTTTCTTT. V is TRBV6-5 and J is TRBJ1-1; 7 bases match TRBD1. The ends lost 2 bases at V and 2 bases at J; junction bases unmatched: 11. Germline values: CDR1 MNHEY, CDR2 SVGAGI. CDR3 length equals 17 residues.

This clonotype was seen ten or more times. The chain has TRBV6-1 and TRBJ2-5, with 7 bases that match TRBD2. With V trimmed by 2 bases and J by 0 bases, 6 bases remained unmatched. Germline lookup yields CDR1 MNHNS and CDR2 SASEGT. This CDR3 is built from 16 residues. CDR3 nucleotides: TGTGCCAGCAGTGAACTAAGCGGGGAGTACCAAGAGACCCAGTACTTC. Translating gives CASSELSGEYQETQYF.

This clonotype was recorded at least ten times. The chain uses TRBV7-2 and TRBJ1-2; 8 bases are shared with TRBD1. The CDR3 totals 14 residues. Looked up from germline, CDR1 is SGHTA and CDR2 is FQGNSA. The V segment lost 5 bases and the J segment 9 bases; nucleotides outside the gene matches: 11. CDR3 DNA sequence: TGTGCCAGCAGCCCAGGGGGCCGGGGTCGACGCTACACCTTC. It is translated as CASSPGGRGRRYTF.

The chain is built from TRBV27 and TRBJ1-6; D unclear. The ends were cut back, 3 bases at V and 4 bases at J, with 7 bases in the middle. Germline V gives CDR1 MNHEY, CDR2 SMNVEV (reference sequence). This CDR3 has 14 amino acids. This chain's CDR3 is CASSLGGYNSPLHF. CDR3 DNA: TGTGCCAGCAGTTTGGGCGGATATAATTCACCCCTCCACTTT.

This clonotype appeared many times. The CDR3 loop reads CASSAPGAGNQETQYF. For the CDR3, the DNA is TGTGCCAGCAGTGCCCCAGGGGCGGGGAACCAAGAGACCCAGTACTTC. This sequence joins TRBV2 and TRBJ2-5; D may correspond to TRBD1 or TRBD2 (6 bases each). Trimming pared 4 bases from V and 0 bases from J, leaving 15 bases between. Germline CDR1 is SNHLY and CDR2 is FYNNEI. The CDR3 sequence is 16 residues long. Using reference TRBV2 and TRBJ2-5 for the parts outside the CDR3, the full variable domain is EPEVTQTPSHQVTQMGQEVILRCVPISNHLYFYWYRQILGQKVEFLVSFYNNEISEKSEIFDDQFSVERPDGSNFTLKIRSTKLEDSAMYFCASSAPGAGNQETQYFGPGTRLLVL.